Listed below are T cell receptor beta chains from one sample, sequenced in a study of Ad26.COV2.S vaccination and SARS-CoV-2 variants. Generated by immunoSEQ multiplex PCR, the TCRdb table keeps only in-frame clones and is missing some. The data show some 640,000 clones, about 90% seen once. Specimen: peripheral blood, collected in a trial of Ad26.COV2.S vaccine versus placebo. These receptors came from a person between 18 and 65 years old who received the Ad26.COV2.S COVID-19 vaccine or a placebo. The CDR3 runs from the conserved cysteine through the conserved F or W. The order of the fields is D gene, V gene, clone size, J gene, CDR3 DNA, CDR3 protein. A D gene is named only where the DNA matches it firmly. Rows give clone size only sometimes, using once, few, many, or a class for an expanded clone.

NA,TRBV6-2/TRBV6-3,NA,TRBJ1-1,TGTGCCAGCAGTTATCAGATGAACACTGAAGCTTTCTTT,CASSYQMNTEAFF
NA,TRBV2,NA,TRBJ2-7,TGTGCCAGCAGTGTGGACCTTGATGGGGAGCAGTACTTC,CASSVDLDGEQYF
NA,TRBV7-8,NA,TRBJ2-7,TGTGCCAGCAGCCAAACCCTCGAGCAGTACTTC,CASSQTLEQYF
NA,TRBV6-6,once,TRBJ1-4,TGTGCCAGCAGGCGTGGGGAACAGGGATATGAAAAACTGTTTTTT,CASRRGEQGYEKLFF
TRBD2,TRBV5-4,NA,TRBJ2-2,TGTGCCAGCACCGGGGGGGGAGATCGGAACACCGGGGAGCTGTTTTTT,CASTGGGDRNTGELFF
NA,TRBV7-2,NA,TRBJ2-3,TGTGCCAGCAGCTTAGCGACTAGCACAGATACGCAGTATTTT,CASSLATSTDTQYF
NA,TRBV3-1/TRBV3-2,once,TRBJ1-2,TGTGCCAGCAGCCATAATCAGGCCTATGGCTACACCTTC,CASSHNQAYGYTF
NA,TRBV7-8,NA,TRBJ2-1,TGTGCCAGCAGCTCTAGGGATCCCGCCTACAATGAGCAGTTCTTC,CASSSRDPAYNEQFF
NA,TRBV5-5,once,TRBJ1-1,TGTGCCAGCACTAAACGATTGGACACTGAAGCTTTCTTT,CASTKRLDTEAFF
NA,TRBV27,NA,TRBJ2-7,TGTGCCAGCAGTTTATCGGGGCCCCGGTCCTACGAGCAGTACTTC,CASSLSGPRSYEQYF
NA,TRBV7-2,NA,TRBJ2-3,TGTGCCAGCAGCTTGGAGGACACAAGCACAGATACGCAGTATTTT,CASSLEDTSTDTQYF
NA,TRBV30,NA,TRBJ2-7,TGTGCCTGGAAAAGGGACCTCACGAGCGAGCAGTACTTC,CAWKRDLTSEQYF
TRBD1,TRBV5-8,NA,TRBJ2-2,TGTGCCAGCAGCTCCGGGACAGGGGCCACCGGGGAGCTGTTTTTT,CASSSGTGATGELFF
NA,TRBV6-2/TRBV6-3,NA,TRBJ1-1,TGTGCCAGCAGTTTCTTGCAGGGGAACACTGAAGCTTTCTTT,CASSFLQGNTEAFF
TRBD1,TRBV5-8,NA,TRBJ2-4,TGTGCCAGCAGCCCACGGGATACAGGGGAAGCCAAAAACATTCAGTACTTC,CASSPRDTGEAKNIQYF
NA,TRBV3-1/TRBV3-2,many,TRBJ2-1,TGTGCCAGCAGCCAGTCACTAGCATCCAATGAGCAGTTCTTC,CASSQSLASNEQFF
NA,TRBV2,NA,TRBJ1-2,TGTGCCAGCACCGGCGTGGGTGGTTATGGCTACACCTTC,CASTGVGGYGYTF
NA,TRBV24-1,NA,TRBJ2-7,TGTGCCACCAGTGATTACGGGGAGCTCGAGCAGTACTTC,CATSDYGELEQYF
TRBD1,TRBV30,NA,TRBJ2-7,TGTGCCTGGAGTTTCGATCAGGGGGCGCACAACGAGCAGTACTTC,CAWSFDQGAHNEQYF
NA,TRBV4-1,NA,TRBJ1-5,TGCGCCAGCAGCCAACCACTGATAGGGATTTGGAATCAGCCCCAGCATTTT,CASSQPLIGIWNQPQHF
NA,TRBV5-1,NA,TRBJ1-2,TGCGCCAGCAGCTCCCAGGAGTACGGCTACACCTTC,CASSSQEYGYTF
NA,TRBV18,NA,TRBJ1-4,TGTGCCAGCTCACCGCCGGGGTTTGCCGGGGAAAAACTGTTTTTT,CASSPPGFAGEKLFF
NA,TRBV30,NA,TRBJ2-3,TGTGCCTGGAGTGTACTCGGAGATACGCAGTATTTT,CAWSVLGDTQYF
NA,TRBV5-4,once,TRBJ1-3,TGTGCCAGCAGCATGCCCGGAAACACCATATATTTT,CASSMPGNTIYF
NA,TRBV12-2,NA,TRBJ2-2,TGTGCAAGTCGCTTAGCGTTTGAAGGTACCAACACCGGGGAGCTGTTTTTT,CASRLAFEGTNTGELFF
NA,TRBV3-1/TRBV3-2,NA,TRBJ2-3,TGTGCCAGCAGCCAAGATGTTGGCGGCTCAGATACGCAGTATTTT,CASSQDVGGSDTQYF
TRBD2,TRBV6-5,NA,TRBJ2-3,TGTGCCAGCAGAAGACTAGCGGGAGAGAAAGATACGCAGTATTTT,CASRRLAGEKDTQYF
NA,TRBV12-3/TRBV12-4,NA,TRBJ2-2,TGTGCCAGCAGTACACAGGACGCCGGGGAGCTGTTTTTT,CASSTQDAGELFF
NA,TRBV5-4,NA,TRBJ2-1,TGTGCCAGCAGCTTGGATCTAGCTGACAATGAGCAGTTCTTC,CASSLDLADNEQFF
TRBD2,TRBV27,NA,TRBJ2-1,TGTGCCAGCAGTTTAACGGGGGGTGCCTACAATGAGCAGTTCTTC,CASSLTGGAYNEQFF
TRBD2,TRBV7-8,NA,TRBJ2-3,TGTGCCAGCAGCTTAGTTAGCGGGAATGGGGATACGCAGTATTTT,CASSLVSGNGDTQYF
NA,TRBV12-5,few,TRBJ1-5,TGTGCTAGTGGTTTCCGACAGTCGGTGGGTGATGGTGGCAATCAGCCCCAGCATTTT,CASGFRQSVGDGGNQPQHF
NA,TRBV11-1,NA,TRBJ2-1,TGTGCCAGCAGCTTGAGGACTGGGCGGAACTACAATGAGCAGTTCTTC,CASSLRTGRNYNEQFF
NA,TRBV18,NA,TRBJ2-7,TGTGCCAGCGGGCTGGGGGGCGGCGAGCAGTACTTC,CASGLGGGEQYF
TRBD1,TRBV19,NA,TRBJ1-2,TGTGCCAGTAAACCGACAGGGAACGGCTACACCTTC,CASKPTGNGYTF
NA,TRBV7-2,NA,TRBJ2-6,TGTGCCAGCGGGGCCGCCCGGACAGTATTTGGGGCCAACGTCCTGACTTTC,CASGAARTVFGANVLTF
TRBD1,TRBV5-1,once,TRBJ1-5,TGCGCCAGCAGCTTGGACCCACAGGGGATGGGGCAGCCCCAGCATTTT,CASSLDPQGMGQPQHF
NA,TRBV7-9,once,TRBJ2-7,TGTGCCAGCAGCTTATTTGGGGGCGGGGAGAGCGAGCAGTACTTC,CASSLFGGGESEQYF
NA,TRBV28,once,TRBJ1-4,TGTGCCAGCTGTTGGAGCCTCCGGGAGATTAATGAAAAACTGTTTTTT,CASCWSLREINEKLFF
TRBD1,TRBV7-9,once,TRBJ2-5,TGTGCCAGCAGCCCGGACAGGGCCATCCAAGAGACCCAGTACTTC,CASSPDRAIQETQYF
TRBD1,TRBV30,NA,TRBJ1-1,TGTGCCGCCGGACAGGGGGCAGAGGGCACTGAAGCTTTCTTT,CAAGQGAEGTEAFF
NA,TRBV10-3,few,TRBJ2-7,TGTGCCATCAGTGTCGGGGATCCGGTGGCCTACGAGCAGTACTTC,CAISVGDPVAYEQYF
NA,TRBV30,NA,TRBJ2-2,TGTGCCTGGAGTGTTGGTGGAGGTCCCACCGGGGAGCTGTTTTTT,CAWSVGGGPTGELFF
NA,TRBV5-1,once,TRBJ2-5,TGCGCCAGCAGCGGAGGCGGGACCCTTAGGGAGACCCAGTACTTC,CASSGGGTLRETQYF
NA,TRBV30,NA,TRBJ1-1,TGTGCCTGGAGTCCCCGGACAGCAATGAACACTGAAGCTTTCTTT,CAWSPRTAMNTEAFF
NA,TRBV5-1,NA,TRBJ1-5,TGCGCCAGCAGCTGGGGGGGAGTCAATCAGCCCCAGCATTTT,CASSWGGVNQPQHF
NA,TRBV3-1/TRBV3-2,NA,TRBJ2-3,TGTGCCAGCAGCCAAGATCCCACCCGAGATACGCAGTATTTT,CASSQDPTRDTQYF
NA,TRBV14,NA,TRBJ2-2,TGTGCCAGCAGCCAGGACCGCACCGGGGAGCTGTTTTTT,CASSQDRTGELFF
TRBD1,TRBV11-3,NA,TRBJ2-5,TGTGCCAGCAGCGACGACAGGGTCCAAGAGACCCAGTACTTC,CASSDDRVQETQYF
NA,TRBV18,NA,TRBJ2-1,TGTGCCAGCTCAAAGACCGACACATACAATGAGCAGTTCTTC,CASSKTDTYNEQFF